This record covers a single T cell receptor (beta chain). The sample is drawn from a study of shared clonotypes between healthy human individuals. The CDR3 has 16 amino acids. V gave up 3 bases and J gave up 1 base; unmatched junction bases: 3. Germline CDR1 reads SGDLS; CDR2 reads YYNGEE. Using immunoSEQ multiplex PCR, the repertoire was profiled, and TCRdb retains in-frame clones only, with some absent. Found here are 2 million to 2.5 million clones, just under 95% of them singletons; the top ten hold around 0.35%. Source material: naive CD4+ T cells from PBMCs. Documented subset: CD45RA+ positively selected. V gene TRBV9 combines with J gene TRBJ2-2, with TRBD1 matching over 10 bases. The sequence derives from a man between 18 and 35 years old in good health. Some clones in this sample may be carry-over from other donors' samples. The CDR3 coding sequence is TGTGCCAGCAGCGCTTGGACAGGGGGGAACACCGGGGAGCTGTTTTTT. Amino acid sequence: CASSAWTGGNTGELFF. The full variable domain, rest sourced from reference TRBV9 and TRBJ2-2, is DSGVTQTPKHLITATGQRVTLRCSPRSGDLSVYWYQQSLDQGLQFLIQYYNGEERAKGNILERFSAQQFPDLHSELNLSSLELGDSALYFCASSAWTGGNTGELFFGEGSRLTVL.